This TCR beta chain was sequenced for a study of blood T cells in healthy people across ages (dated by TCRdb to about 2015). For context, the study as a whole: In model experiments, template switching captured about one uniquely barcoded TCR beta cDNA molecule for every two T cells. The study measured age-related changes in TCR beta repertoire diversity using deep sequencing normalized with unique cDNA molecular identifiers. For two donors (one aged 18 to 30 and one aged 80 or older), the study analyzed two additional independent replicas of 1 million unique cDNA reads from the same blood draw. Four age groups were formed from the donors: young (average about 15 years), middle-aged (around 41), aged (around 68) and long-lived (roughly 88).

The donors were a few dozen Caucasian individuals from Russia, aged roughly 6 to 100 years, who were systemically healthy. Approximately 10 milliliters of peripheral blood were collected from each donor into EDTA-treated Vacutainer tubes. Ficoll-Paque density-gradient centrifugation was used to isolate PBMCs, with at least 7 million obtained per sample. Total RNA, at least 6 micrograms per sample, was extracted from PBMCs with Trizol reagent. The percentages of naive CD45RAhigh/CD27high T cells were determined by flow cytometry on a PBMC aliquot from every donor. A distance of 16 bases separates the germline ends of V and J, which lose 7 bases and 0 bases respectively. The germline V gene sets CDR1 to SQVTM and CDR2 to ANQGSEA. The CDR3 measures 15 amino acids from cysteine to phenylalanine. This entry keeps only the CDR3 DNA: 45 bases, framed from base 1. This clonotype was counted a single time. Its antigen remains undetermined. No per-base quality is available; no much larger clone lies one base away.

General study outcomes and caveats: Observed TCR beta diversity per million T cells fell roughly linearly with age, and a significant reduction was already apparent by age around 36. Compared with the aged group, more naive CD4+ T cells, fewer expanded clones and increased TCR diversity were shown by the long-lived group, suggesting age selection. Estimates of total diversity based on one million sequenced T cells were considered lower bounds and underestimates. Because donor CMV infection status was unknown, age-related changes in expanded clonotypes were potentially confounded. Conclusive comparison of naive and antigen-experienced compartments was prevented by the profiling of bulk unsorted PBMCs. There was a strong correlation between observed TCR beta diversity and the percentage of naive T cells measured by flow cytometry.

Library creation used 5' RACE. The sequencer listed for this sample is Illumina HiSeq 2500. A second PCR of about 7 to 12 cycles was performed with a sample-barcoded 5' primer and a J-beta primer mix. A template-switch 5' adaptor carrying 12 random nucleotides introduced a unique molecular identifier onto each TCR beta cDNA molecule. Each sample yielded at least 3 million CDR3-containing paired-end reads. First-strand cDNA was synthesized from all RNA with the Mint cDNA synthesis kit, primed by a TRBC-specific oligonucleotide. After uracil-DNA glycosylase treatment, a first 18-cycle PCR used universal primers M1SS and BC2_uni_R on all cDNA. From the authors' description of their analysis: For normalization, 1 million high-quality reads, each with a distinct molecular identifier, were randomly selected from each sample. Reads with shared molecular identifiers were discarded instead of being binned into consensus sequences. MiTCR, with a Q25 quality threshold and the strictest error-elimination algorithm, was used for CDR3 identification, clonotype clustering and error correction. Lower-bound total TCR beta diversity was estimated with a nonparametric unseen species model using Euler transformation. TCRdb reanalyzed the raw reads on its own, using fastp at Q25 for trimming and MiXCR for clone calling, and kept in-frame beta chains. Rows with a matching CDR3 protein are joined into one entry that keeps the most common DNA and genes. The V and J calls here are based on TCRdb, not the publication. The sample contains 800,000 to 1,300,000 distinct CDR3 sequences, less than 25% of them found a single time. The ten largest clones add up to approximately 0.7% of the sample.

These data also formed part of another study, on T cells of mothers and their children. As that second paper reports: Nine systemically healthy Caucasian individuals, comprising three mothers and their six children, were included as donors. cDNA synthesis used all of the extracted RNA, with 1.5 ug of RNA in each 15 ul reaction. In the second PCR, sample barcodes and 2-4 random nucleotides were introduced via the M1S primer. More than 9 million TCR beta CDR3 reads were obtained from each mother, and several million reads were obtained from each child. Thymic selection shapes the output of TCR recombination in a similar way in related and unrelated pairs, and inherited differences have a minor effect. Normalized repertoire overlap was always slightly but never significantly higher in related than unrelated mother-child pairs. Persistent microchimeric T cell clones were not detected, at a sensitivity of about 100 clones per million clonotypes. In the study, deep NGS was used to compare the TCR beta repertoires of mothers and children, and features distinguishing related mother-child pairs from unrelated individuals were sought. On average, the children were approximately 11 +/- 4 years old, while the mothers were 40 +/- 4 years old. After adapter ligation with NEBNext reagents, the libraries were sequenced on Illumina HiSeq 2000 with 100+100 nt paired-end reads. To prevent cross-contamination, the mother and child libraries were prepared a month apart and were sequenced in separate runs. Between roughly 500,000 and 2,300,000 distinct TCR beta clonotypes were identified per donor. Naive TCR beta clonotypes were estimated from low-frequency clonotypes matched to each donor's FACS-determined naive share, without sorting.

Recombination linked TRBV29-1 to TRBJ1-3; the D gene is perhaps TRBD1, on 5 matching bases. The source of this sequence is a girl aged 2 to 9 in good health. Input material: blood. The nucleotide sequence is given as TGCAGCGCTCGCCCGGGACCCTCCTCTGGAAACACCATATATTTT. This codes for CSARPGPSSGNTIYF.